Sequencing of this T cell receptor (beta chain) was carried out in a study of neurological immune-mediated disorders. The study used blood bank volunteers in Maryland, USA, as healthy controls. CDR1 and CDR2 from the germline V gene are SGHRS and YFSETQ. Trimming cost V 0 bases and J 5 bases, with 15 bases left between them. There are 15 residues in the CDR3. TCRdb reprocessed the 5' RACE reads with MiXCR, giving one entry per CDR3 protein. The sample includes around 30,000 distinct CDR3 sequences, 4.6% of them seen just once. This clonotype has a count of ten or more. The antigen remains undetermined. Points from the study as a whole: The greatest TCR clonal expansion appeared in HTLV-1-associated myelopathy and the smallest, falling below healthy controls, in multiple sclerosis.

The source material was PBMCs. The chain has TRBV5-1 and TRBJ2-7; D is ambiguous. This sequence originates from a man in his late teens or twenties in good health. CDR3 region: CASSLGPVVSNEQYF. CDR3 DNA: TGCGCCAGCAGCTTGGGTCCGGTTGTTTCCAACGAGCAGTACTTC.